The 15 T cell receptor beta chains below come from one sample, sequenced in a study of blood T cell repertoires in COVID-19. Clones were sequenced by immunoSEQ multiplex PCR, and TCRdb holds only the in-frame ones, with some missing. The sample has hundreds of thousands of clones; 86% are singletons. The source material was peripheral blood. The receptors stem from a woman aged 45-59 years with acute or convalescent COVID-19.

CDR3 nucleotide sequence: TGTGCCAGCTCACCCCAGAGGGTCCAAGAGACCCAGTACTTC. Translating it yields CASSPQRVQETQYF. The chain recombines TRBV18 with TRBJ2-5; perhaps TRBD2 as D (5 bases). The germline V gene encodes CDR1 KGHSH and CDR2 LQKENI. The V and J ends lost 3 bases and 1 base respectively, with 9 bases between them. This CDR3 region has 14 residues.

V is TRBV6-5 and J is TRBJ1-1; 7 nucleotides match TRBD1. The CDR3 has 14 amino acids. The V gene end was trimmed by 7 bases and the J gene end by 1 base; junction bases not matched to a gene: 6. Germline V CDR1 and CDR2: MNHEY, SVGAGI. CDR3 amino acids: CASTFRGKNTEAFF. The CDR3 DNA reads as TGTGCCAGCACTTTCAGGGGGAAGAACACTGAAGCTTTCTTT.

This rearrangement joins TRBV5-1 to TRBJ2-2; TRBD2 is a possible D gene (6 bases). Deletions cut 7 bases from V and 7 bases from J, with 20 bases between. The CDR3 contains 15 residues. The V gene's germline CDR1 is SGHRS and CDR2 YFSETQ. CDR3 protein: CASRGTGEIGGELFF. CDR3 nucleotide sequence: TGCGCCAGCCGCGGAACGGGAGAAATTGGCGGGGAGCTGTTTTTT.

This chain connects TRBV7-9 to TRBJ1-1; weak D call: TRBD1 (5 bases). Deletions cut 4 bases from V and 4 bases from J, with 13 bases between. The length of the CDR3 is 14 residues. CDR1 is SEHNR, CDR2 FQNEAQ, per germline (reference sequence). The CDR3 spells CASSWEGLATEAFF. The CDR3 nucleotides read TGTGCCAGCAGCTGGGAGGGGCTGGCCACTGAAGCTTTCTTT.

The J gene is TRBJ1-4, the V gene TRBV19, with 11 bases aligning to TRBD1. This CDR3 has 15 residues. CDR1 is LNHDA, CDR2 SQIVND, per germline (reference sequence). With V trimmed by 4 bases and J by 7 bases, 5 bases remained unmatched. The CDR3 loop is CASSTRTGGGEKLFF. The DNA of the CDR3 is TGTGCCAGTAGTACCCGGACAGGGGGCGGTGAAAAACTGTTTTTT.

CDR3 bases: TGCGCCAGCAGCTTGGCGGCAGGGGGGCTCAAAAACATTCAGTACTTC. It specifies CASSLAAGGLKNIQYF. The rearrangement joins TRBV5-1 to TRBJ2-4; the D gene is possibly TRBD1 (7 bases). Germline V CDR1 and CDR2: SGHRS, YFSETQ. Deletions cut 0 bases from V and 3 bases from J, with 13 bases between. The CDR3 totals 16 residues.

The chain uses TRBV30 and TRBJ2-3, with D unclear. The germline gives CDR1 GTSNPN, CDR2 SVGIG (reference sequence). Trimming pared 4 bases from V and 4 bases from J, leaving 12 bases between. The CDR3 has 13 amino acids. The CDR3 loop is CAWNIRHSDTQYF. The CDR3 DNA follows: TGTGCCTGGAACATCCGACATTCAGATACGCAGTATTTT.

The chain employs TRBV6-5 and TRBJ2-5; the match to TRBD1 covers 8 bases. This CDR3 contains 11 residues. Looked up from germline, CDR1 is MNHEY and CDR2 is SVGAGI. Germline trimming cut 5 bases from V and 9 bases from J; bases unmatched to any gene: 2. The CDR3 protein is CASSQDRAQYF. In DNA, the CDR3 is TGTGCCAGCAGTCAGGACAGGGCCCAGTACTTC.

This rearrangement joins TRBV24-1 to TRBJ2-5, with D possibly TRBD2 on 6 matching bases. CDR1 is KGHDR and CDR2 is SFDVKD in the germline V gene. V was pared by 6 bases and J by 4 bases, with 17 bases between. The CDR3 runs 15 residues. The CDR3 region has the DNA TGTGCCACCAGTCTGGGGGGATCCCCCTCAGAGACCCAGTACTTC. It is translated as CATSLGGSPSETQYF.

The genes are TRBV7-9 and TRBJ2-3; TRBD2 aligns across 7 bases. Germline CDR1 and CDR2: SEHNR and FQNEAQ (reference sequence). The CDR3 totals 14 residues. Trimming took 5 bases from V and 3 from J; bases not matched to a gene: 5. The CDR3 spells CASSIQRDTDTQYF. The CDR3 coding sequence is TGTGCCAGCAGCATACAGCGGGATACAGATACGCAGTATTTT.

The chain recombines TRBV7-8 with TRBJ1-2, with TRBD1 as a possible D gene (5 bases). Germline CDR1 is SGHVS and CDR2 is FQNEAQ. V lost 0 bases and J lost 0, with 8 bases in between. The CDR3 is made up of 15 amino acids. CDR3: CASSLATEANYGYTF. CDR3 coding DNA: TGTGCCAGCAGCTTAGCGACAGAAGCTAACTATGGCTACACCTTC.

The J gene is TRBJ2-3, the V gene TRBV5-1; perhaps TRBD2 as D (6 bases). V was clipped by 4 bases and J by 2 bases, with 14 bases between them. The germline CDR1 and CDR2 sequences are SGHRS and YFSETQ. The CDR3 runs to 15 residues. The CDR3 loop is CASSPRAGPTDTQYF. The CDR3 bases are TGCGCCAGCAGCCCTCGAGCGGGCCCCACAGATACGCAGTATTTT.

The chain links TRBV7-9 to TRBJ2-3; 9 bases align to TRBD2. Germline CDR1 and CDR2: SEHNR and FQNEAQ (reference sequence). The V gene end was trimmed by 1 base and the J gene end by 8 bases; junction bases not matched to a gene: 7. This CDR3 is built from 15 residues. The CDR3 here is CASSLEAGGPPTQYF. The CDR3 DNA reads as TGTGCCAGCAGCTTAGAAGCGGGGGGCCCCCCTACGCAGTATTTT.

V gene TRBV7-8 combines with J gene TRBJ2-2; the D is unclear. CDR3 length: 14 residues. V was trimmed by 5 bases and J by 4 bases, leaving 11 bases between them. The germline V gene encodes CDR1 SGHVS and CDR2 FQNEAQ. The CDR3 nucleotides read TGTGCCAGCAGCCCTCGGAGTCCCACCGGGGAGCTGTTTTTT. The encoded protein is CASSPRSPTGELFF.

This clone was detected once. V and J are TRBV6-2 or TRBV6-3 and TRBJ1-5; 10 positions agree with TRBD1. The CDR3 loop spans 15 amino acids. V was clipped by 2 bases and J by 10 bases; unmatched bases: 8. Germline lookup yields CDR1 MNHEY and CDR2 SVGEGT. CDR3 loop: CASSYGGQGSDPQHF. The CDR3 DNA reads TGTGCCAGCAGTTACGGGGGACAGGGGTCAGACCCCCAGCATTTT.